The rows below give T cell receptor beta chains drawn from one sample of a study of shared clonotypes between healthy human individuals. Repertoires were generated with immunoSEQ multiplex PCR, while TCRdb's copy carries only in-frame clones and drops some. This sample has 630,000 or so clones, with roughly 98% found just once. Material: naive CD8+ T cells sorted from blood. Receptors were obtained from a man aged 25 to 45 in good health. Each CDR3 is given with its conserved first and last residue. The D gene is left open where the match is weak. Rows give clone size only sometimes, using once, few, many, or a class for an expanded clone.

d_call,j_call,v_call,clone_size,cdr3_nt,cdr3_aa
TRBD2,TRBJ2-2,TRBV7-3,.,TGTGCCAGCAGCTTAAGTCCCCTAGCGGGAGCCGGGGAGCTGTTTTTT,CASSLSPLAGAGELFF
.,TRBJ2-5,TRBV5-5,.,TGTGCCAGCAGGGAGGAGAACCAAGAGACCCAGTACTTC,CASREENQETQYF
.,TRBJ2-7,TRBV7-2,once,TGTGCCAGCAGCGGAAGCGGGTGGGAGCAGTACTTC,CASSGSGWEQYF
TRBD2,TRBJ2-7,TRBV6-5,.,TGTGCCAGCAGTTACTCGTCAGGGACTAGGCGTTACGAGCAGTACTTC,CASSYSSGTRRYEQYF
.,TRBJ1-1,TRBV30,once,TGTGCCTGGTCAAAGGGCACTGAAGCTTTCTTT,CAWSKGTEAFF
.,TRBJ1-2,TRBV5-6,.,TGTGCCAGCAGCTTGTTCCATACCACTTTCTATGGCTACACCTTC,CASSLFHTTFYGYTF
.,TRBJ2-7,TRBV7-9,.,TGTGCCAGCAGCTCGACAGGGAGGGGAGGCAACGAGCAGTACTTC,CASSSTGRGGNEQYF
.,TRBJ2-2,TRBV7-3,.,TGTGCCAGCAGCCCGATGGGGGCAGTAACCGGACAGAGGGACACCGGGGAGCTGTTTTTT,CASSPMGAVTGQRDTGELFF
TRBD2,TRBJ2-7,TRBV28,once,TGTGCCAGCAGCCCTTTTCTACGCGGGGGGCGCCTCGGCGAGCAGTACTTC,CASSPFLRGGRLGEQYF
.,TRBJ1-2,TRBV13,.,TGTGCCAGCAGCTTAGCAAAAGGAGACGGCTACACCTTC,CASSLAKGDGYTF
.,TRBJ1-1,TRBV9,.,TGTGCCAGCAGCGAAACCGGGGCAGCCAACACTGAAGCTTTCTTT,CASSETGAANTEAFF
TRBD1,TRBJ2-1,TRBV5-5,.,TGTGCCAGCAGCTTTCCGGGACAGGGGGCTTATGAGCAGTTCTTC,CASSFPGQGAYEQFF
TRBD2,TRBJ2-1,TRBV7-6,.,TGTGCCAGCACTTCAGCGGGAGAAGTGGATGAGCAGTTCTTC,CASTSAGEVDEQFF
TRBD2,TRBJ2-1,TRBV9,.,TGTGCCAGCAGCCCCGGCGGGAGCTCCTACAATGAGCAGTTCTTC,CASSPGGSSYNEQFF
TRBD2,TRBJ2-7,TRBV7-3,.,TGTGCCAGCAGCCTAACTAGCGGGACCTACGAGCAGTACTTC,CASSLTSGTYEQYF
TRBD1,TRBJ1-1,TRBV5-1,.,TGCGCCAGCAGCCCGCGGGACAGGTACCTTGACACTGAAGCTTTCTTT,CASSPRDRYLDTEAFF
.,TRBJ2-7,TRBV28,few,TGTGCCAGCAGAATTACAGGAAGCGAGCAGTACTTC,CASRITGSEQYF
TRBD2,TRBJ2-2,TRBV7-9,.,TGTGCCAGCAGCGGCGGACTAGCGGGTCTGTTGTCCGGGGAGCTGTTTTTT,CASSGGLAGLLSGELFF
.,TRBJ1-2,TRBV14,.,TGTGCCAGCAGCCAAGATGCTACAGGCGATCGCAATGGCTACACCTTC,CASSQDATGDRNGYTF
.,TRBJ2-7,TRBV7-9,.,TGTGCCAGCAGCTTAACCGGCTACGAGCAGTACTTC,CASSLTGYEQYF
.,TRBJ1-3,TRBV27,.,TGTGCCAGCAGTTCTTCATACTCTGGAAACACCATATATTTT,CASSSSYSGNTIYF
.,TRBJ2-2,TRBV9,.,TGTGCCAGCAGCGTAAGGGTAAACACCGGGGAGCTGTTTTTT,CASSVRVNTGELFF
.,TRBJ1-1,TRBV7-3,.,TGTGCCAGCAGCTTAAACCGGGACCGGACATATCAGATGAACACTGAAGCTTTCTTT,CASSLNRDRTYQMNTEAFF
.,TRBJ2-2,TRBV12-5,.,TGTGCTAGTGGTTTGAACCCCGGCGCGTCCGGGGAGCTGTTTTTT,CASGLNPGASGELFF
.,TRBJ2-3,TRBV7-3,.,TGTGCCAGCAGCTTAGAGGGTGCAGATACGCAGTATTTT,CASSLEGADTQYF
.,TRBJ1-5,TRBV19,.,TGTGCCAGTAGTGCCACCCTCTATAGCAATCAGCCCCAGCATTTT,CASSATLYSNQPQHF
.,TRBJ1-2,TRBV11-2,.,TGTGCCAGCAGCTTAGAGTTCCGAGGAGGCTATGGCTACACCTTC,CASSLEFRGGYGYTF
.,TRBJ2-5,TRBV9,.,TGTGCCAGCAGCGTAGATGGGCTAGCGAAAGAGACCCAGTACTTC,CASSVDGLAKETQYF
TRBD2,TRBJ2-7,TRBV27,.,TGTGCCAGCCGGTTTAGCGGGATCACCTACGAGCAGTACTTC,CASRFSGITYEQYF
.,TRBJ2-7,TRBV7-3,.,TGTGCCAGCAGCGAAGAACCTGGACCGGGCTACGAGCAGTACTTC,CASSEEPGPGYEQYF
.,TRBJ2-1,TRBV7-9,.,TGTGCCAGCAGCTTCACCCTTAACAATGAGCAGTTCTTC,CASSFTLNNEQFF
.,TRBJ1-2,TRBV27,.,TGTGCCAGCAGTTCTCAAGGGGCAATTGACTATGGCTACACCTTC,CASSSQGAIDYGYTF
.,TRBJ2-3,TRBV25-1,.,TGTGCCAGCAGTGAACGGGAAGGGAGGATTAGCACAGATACGCAGTATTTT,CASSEREGRISTDTQYF